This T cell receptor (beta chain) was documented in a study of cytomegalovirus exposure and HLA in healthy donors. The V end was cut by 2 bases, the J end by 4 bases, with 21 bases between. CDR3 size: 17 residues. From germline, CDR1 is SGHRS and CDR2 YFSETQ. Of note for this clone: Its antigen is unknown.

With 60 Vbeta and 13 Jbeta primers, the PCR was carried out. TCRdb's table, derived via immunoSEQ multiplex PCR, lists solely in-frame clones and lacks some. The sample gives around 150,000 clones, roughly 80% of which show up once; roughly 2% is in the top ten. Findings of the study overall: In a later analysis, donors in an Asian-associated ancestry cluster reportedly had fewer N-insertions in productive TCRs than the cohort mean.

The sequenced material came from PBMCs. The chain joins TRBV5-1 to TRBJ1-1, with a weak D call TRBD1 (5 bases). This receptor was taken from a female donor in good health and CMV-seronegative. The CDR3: CASSFSETAGVSTEAFF. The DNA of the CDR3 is TGCGCCAGCAGCTTTTCCGAAACGGCGGGGGTAAGCACTGAAGCTTTCTTT. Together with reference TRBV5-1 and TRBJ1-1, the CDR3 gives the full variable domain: KAGVTQTPRYLIKTRGQQVTLSCSPISGHRSVSWYQQTPGQGLQFLFEYFSETQRNKGNFPGRFSGRQFSNSRSEMNVSTLELGDSALYLCASSFSETAGVSTEAFFGQGTRLTVV.